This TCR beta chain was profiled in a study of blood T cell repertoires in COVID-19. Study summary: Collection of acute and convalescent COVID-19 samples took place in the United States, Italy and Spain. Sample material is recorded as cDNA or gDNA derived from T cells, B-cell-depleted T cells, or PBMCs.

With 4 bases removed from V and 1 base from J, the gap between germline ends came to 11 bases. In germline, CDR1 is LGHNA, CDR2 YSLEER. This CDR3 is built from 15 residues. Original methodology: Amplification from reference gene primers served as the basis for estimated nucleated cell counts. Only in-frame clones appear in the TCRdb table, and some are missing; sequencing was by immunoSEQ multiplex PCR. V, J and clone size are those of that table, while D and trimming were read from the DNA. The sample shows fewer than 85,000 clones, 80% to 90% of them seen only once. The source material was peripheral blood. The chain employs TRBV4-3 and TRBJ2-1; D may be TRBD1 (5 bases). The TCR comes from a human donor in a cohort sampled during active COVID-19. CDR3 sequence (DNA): TGCGCCAGCAGCCCCAGGGTTTATTCCTACAATGAGCAGTTCTTC. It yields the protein CASSPRVYSYNEQFF.